This T cell receptor beta chain was identified during a study of OX40 agonist ivuxolimab in advanced cancers. Study-wide background: People in dose escalation had one of these cancers: hepatocellular carcinoma, melanoma, renal cell or head and neck cancer. Study-level points and caveats: The specificity for antigen of the expanded peripheral T cells was not determined. Averaging showed that CD8+ T cells had more expanded clones than CD4+ did.

Note on this clone: The antigen is undetermined.

TCRdb keeps only in-frame clones here, not all; method: immunoSEQ multiplex PCR. The repertoire holds about 57,000 clones, with around 93% as singletons. The CDR3 consists of 16 residues. Germline V gene sequence: CDR1 LNHNV, CDR2 YYDKDF (reference sequence). Trimming took 0 bases from V and 2 from J; bases not matched to a gene: 7. The chain joins TRBV15 to TRBJ2-7; 7 bases align to TRBD1. The sample here was CD4+ or CD8+ T cells sorted from blood, taken in a trial of the OX40 agonist ivuxolimab. This receptor was taken from an adult with an advanced solid tumor such as melanoma, head and neck, liver or kidney cancer. CDR3 nucleotides: TGTGCCACCAGCAGAGAATTCCCGGGACAGACCTACGAGCAGTACTTC. This sequence encodes CATSREFPGQTYEQYF.